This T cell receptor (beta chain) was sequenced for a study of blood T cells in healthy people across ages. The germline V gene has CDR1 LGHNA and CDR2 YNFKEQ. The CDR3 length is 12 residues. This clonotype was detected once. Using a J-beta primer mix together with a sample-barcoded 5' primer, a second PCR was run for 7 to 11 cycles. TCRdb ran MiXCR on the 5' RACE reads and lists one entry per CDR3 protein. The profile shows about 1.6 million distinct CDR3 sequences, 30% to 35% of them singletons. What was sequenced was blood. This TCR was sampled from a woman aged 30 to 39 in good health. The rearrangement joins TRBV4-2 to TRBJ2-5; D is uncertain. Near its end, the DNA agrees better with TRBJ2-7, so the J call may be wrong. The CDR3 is CASRGRYYEQYF. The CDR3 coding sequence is TGTGCCAGCAGGGGTCGGTACTACGAGCAGTACTTC.